The 16 T cell receptor beta chains below were found in one sample sequenced in a study of CD8+ T cells in alopecia areata. RNA, once extracted, was reverse transcribed into cDNA for use as the sequencing template. Clones were read by immunoSEQ multiplex PCR, and TCRdb kept only the in-frame ones, dropping some. The data contain about 99,000 clones, 55% of them singletons. Sequencing used CD4+ T cells sorted from blood. The receptor set was obtained from a human donor in good health.

This sequence joins TRBV2 and TRBJ2-3, with 8 positions matching TRBD1. Germline-derived CDR1 and CDR2 are SNHLY and FYNNEI. The CDR3 contains 12 residues. V shed 4 bases, J shed 7 bases, and the junction held 1 base outside the gene matches. The CDR3 nucleotides read TGTGCCAGCAGTGGGACAGGGCATACGCAGTATTTT. It encodes CASSGTGHTQYF.

This clone turned up a few times. The genes are TRBV29-1 and TRBJ2-7; TRBD1 matches 8 bases. This CDR3 contains 13 residues. Trimming removed 5 bases from V and 5 bases from J; junction bases left unmatched: 8. Germline V lookup: CDR1 SQVTM, CDR2 ANQGSEA. The CDR3 region has the DNA TGCAGCGTTTACAGGGGGATCGGCGACGAGCAGTACTTC. Encoded protein: CSVYRGIGDEQYF.

The gene calls are TRBV29-1 and TRBJ2-5; D gene ambiguous. Trimming took 6 bases from V and 3 from J, leaving 17 bases between them. Germline-derived CDR1 and CDR2 are SQVTM and ANQGSEA. This CDR3 spans 14 amino acids. The CDR3 DNA follows: TGCAGCGTCGTTCCAGCTGACCGAAAAGAGACCCAGTACTTC. Its protein is CSVVPADRKETQYF.

This chain links TRBV6-1 with TRBJ2-7; possible D gene TRBD1, 6 bases. The length of the CDR3 is 12 residues. Germline V gene data show CDR1 as MNHNS and CDR2 as SASEGT. Trimming removed 3 bases at V and 9 bases at J, with 12 bases between. The CDR3 DNA follows: TGTGCCAGCAGTGAGGGGGCGGTGAGGCAGTACTTC. Its translation: CASSEGAVRQYF.

This clone was counted only a few times. The V and J genes are TRBV10-3 and TRBJ2-4; no firm D call. Trimming removed 7 bases from V and 0 bases from J, with 16 bases in between. CDR1 and CDR2 from the germline V gene are ENHRY and SYGVKD. The CDR3 spans 16 residues. The CDR3 sequence is CAIIERPRIAKNIQYF. The DNA for the CDR3 is TGTGCCATCATTGAACGGCCGCGTATAGCCAAAAACATTCAGTACTTC.

This clone was observed a few times. This chain links TRBV30 with TRBJ1-2, with 7 bases matching TRBD1. In germline, CDR1 is GTSNPN, CDR2 SVGIG (reference sequence). The CDR3 consists of 15 residues. The J segment lost 7 bases and the V segment lost 5 bases, leaving 16 bases of the junction unmatched. The CDR3 loop reads CAWDPGQSLLGGYTF. Written as DNA, the CDR3 is TGTGCCTGGGACCCGGGACAGTCACTACTGGGTGGCTACACCTTC.

The V gene is TRBV4-1, the J gene TRBJ1-5, with D perhaps matching TRBD1 (6 bases). Germline CDR1 is MGHRA and CDR2 is YSYEKL. Trimming took off 0 bases at V and 4 bases at J, with 13 bases between the two ends. The CDR3 loop spans 16 amino acids. The CDR3 coding sequence is TGCGCCAGCAGCCAAGATAACGGGGGCTGGAATCAGCCCCAGCATTTT. This gives the protein CASSQDNGGWNQPQHF.

The rearrangement links TRBV23-1 to TRBJ2-2; 7 nucleotides agree with TRBD1. TRBV23-1 is known as an ORF, though its function is uncertain. The CDR3 sequence is 17 residues long. V lost 3 bases, J lost 2 bases, and 9 bases stayed unmatched. The CDR3 DNA follows: TGCGCCAGCAGTCAGTTCGGACAGGCATCCAACACCGGGGAGCTGTTTTTT. Its translation: CASSQFGQASNTGELFF.

This chain connects TRBV6-1 to TRBJ1-1; D not certain. The ends were cut back, 0 bases at V and 1 base at J, with 9 bases in the middle. Germline V gene sequence: CDR1 MNHNS, CDR2 SASEGT. This CDR3 has 15 residues. The CDR3 DNA reads as TGTGCCAGCAGTGAAGCGCTTCGGAGGAACACTGAAGCTTTCTTT. Protein product: CASSEALRRNTEAFF.

The V call is TRBV29-1, the J call TRBJ1-5, with D hard to call. Germline assignment: CDR1 SQVTM and CDR2 ANQGSEA. CDR3 size: 15 residues. Trimming pared 6 bases from V and 0 bases from J, leaving 15 bases between. CDR3 residues: CSVSDGFYSNQPQHF. The DNA for the CDR3 is TGCAGCGTCTCGGACGGATTCTATAGCAATCAGCCCCAGCATTTT.

The chain couples TRBV25-1 to TRBJ2-2; 7 bases are a match to TRBD1. Trimming at V came to 9 bases and at J to 1 base, leaving 5 bases not matched to a gene. This CDR3 spans 14 amino acids. Germline CDR1 is MGHDK and CDR2 is SYGVNS. The CDR3 nucleotides read TGTGCCAGTGGGGACAGTCAGAACACCGGGGAGCTGTTTTTT. It encodes CASGDSQNTGELFF.

V usage is TRBV7-2 and J usage is TRBJ2-3; D gene unclear. CDR1 and CDR2 (germline): SGHTA, FQGNSA. The CDR3 extends over 14 amino acids. Trimming removed 5 bases at V and 6 bases at J, with 15 bases between. The CDR3 loop reads CASSGYSLGDTQYF. CDR3 nucleotide sequence: TGTGCCAGCAGCGGGTACTCCCTTGGGGATACGCAGTATTTT.

This clone has just a few counts. A single base separates this from a much larger clone, so it may be a read error. This chain joins TRBV7-8 and TRBJ2-3; D assignment may be TRBD1 or TRBD2 (5 bases each). CDR1 is SGHVS, CDR2 FQNEAQ, per germline. The CDR3 length is 15 residues. DNA for the CDR3: TGCGCCAGCAGCCGAGGGACGGGAAGCACAGATACGCAGTATTTT. The encoded protein is CASSRGTGSTDTQYF.

The rearrangement links TRBV2 to TRBJ2-1, with 7 bases identical to TRBD2. The germline gives CDR1 SNHLY, CDR2 FYNNEI. This CDR3 is 12 amino acids long. V shed 6 bases and J 10 bases; nucleotides not matched to a gene: 6. CDR3 sequence (DNA): TGTGCCAGCAGCCGCCGGGGGGAAGAGCAGTTCTTC. Translating gives CASSRRGEEQFF.

V and J are TRBV6-5 and TRBJ2-4, with TRBD2 identical over 7 bases. Germline V CDR1 and CDR2: MNHEY, SVGAGI. The length of the CDR3 is 15 residues. With 7 bases clipped from V and 0 bases from J, the junction kept 6 bases outside the gene matches. CDR3 amino acids: CASTSGGSAKNIQYF. CDR3 coding DNA: TGTGCCAGCACCTCGGGAGGTTCAGCCAAAAACATTCAGTACTTC.

The genes are TRBV30 and TRBJ2-5; D might be TRBD2 (7 bases). Germline V gene sequence: CDR1 GTSNPN, CDR2 SVGIG (reference sequence). The CDR3 has 16 amino acids. V lost 3 bases to trimming and J lost 1 base, with 18 bases between them. The CDR3 protein is CAWRRVAGAFQETQYF. The CDR3, as DNA: TGTGCCTGGAGAAGGGTGGCGGGGGCCTTCCAAGAGACCCAGTACTTC.